These 14 T cell receptor beta chains were all obtained from the same sample, sequenced in a study of T cells in Graves' hyperthyroidism and ophthalmopathy (dated 2019 in TCRdb). Library construction relied on multiplex PCR. The instrument was an Illumina HiSeq 2000. TCR beta CDR3 regions were amplified from RNA transcripts. For the first round of RT-PCR on the TCR CDR3, the HTBI primer set was used together with the Qiagen OneStep RT-PCR kit. In TCRdb, the public reads were trimmed at Q25 with fastp and aligned with MiXCR, with productive beta chains retained. Rows with a matching CDR3 protein are joined into one entry that keeps the most common DNA and genes. The sample yields 600,000 to 900,000 distinct CDR3 sequences; 16% were counted once. About 8.4% of the sample is held by the ten biggest clonotypes. Material for sequencing was blood. Receptor source: a man younger than 30 with Graves' hyperthyroidism.

As concerns this clonotype: A read error is possible here, since a much larger clone lies one base away. The V call is TRBV28, the J call TRBJ2-1; the match to TRBD2 covers 8 bases. CDR3 length equals 14 residues. Germline CDR1 and CDR2: MDHEN and SYDVKM. The CDR3 reads CPSRVAGNPNEQFF. Written as DNA, the CDR3 is TGTCCCAGCAGAGTAGCGGGAAATCCCAATGAGCAGTTCTTC.

This clonotype was counted many times. The chain couples TRBV12-3 or TRBV12-4 to TRBJ2-7; the D gene is possibly TRBD2 (6 bases). V was shortened by 3 bases and J by 2 bases, with 8 bases between the two germline ends. CDR3 length: 13 amino acids. CDR3 sequence: CASSLVAAYEQYF. The CDR3 nucleotides are TGTGCCAGCAGTTTGGTAGCGGCCTACGAGCAGTACTTC.

The J gene is TRBJ1-2, the V gene TRBV9; possible D gene TRBD1, 6 bases. Germline-derived CDR1 and CDR2 are SGDLS and YYNGEE. The CDR3 contains 14 residues. The V end lost 3 bases, the J end lost 1 base, and 10 bases lay between the germline ends. As DNA, the CDR3 is TGTGCCAGCAGCGGGAGGGGGATTAACTATGGCTACACCTTC. This translates into CASSGRGINYGYTF. Together with reference TRBV9 and TRBJ1-2, the CDR3 gives the full variable domain: DSGVTQTPKHLITATGQRVTLRCSPRSGDLSVYWYQQSLDQGLQFLIQYYNGEERAKGNILERFSAQQFPDLHSELNLSSLELGDSALYFCASSGRGINYGYTFGSGTRLTVV.

The rearrangement uses TRBV29-1 and TRBJ2-5, with TRBD1 matching 10 bases. Trimming took 6 bases from V and 5 from J; bases not matched to a gene: 9. CDR3 size: 14 residues. The V gene's germline CDR1 is SQVTM and CDR2 ANQGSEA. CDR3 bases: TGCAGCGTCGTCGGACAGGGGGATGTCGAGACCCAGTACTTC. The encoded protein is CSVVGQGDVETQYF.

This rearrangement joins TRBV19 to TRBJ1-6, with D possibly matching TRBD1 (6 bases). The CDR3 length is 17 residues. V dropped 0 bases and J dropped 4 bases, with 13 bases sitting between them. Germline loops: CDR1 LNHDA, CDR2 SQIVND (reference sequence). Here the CDR3 DNA reads TGTGCCAGTAGTATAGATCCACAGGGAGCTTATAATTCACCCCTCCACTTT. Translation gives CASSIDPQGAYNSPLHF. Full variable domain (missing parts from reference TRBV19 and TRBJ1-6): DGGITQSPKYLFRKEGQNVTLSCEQNLNHDAMYWYRQDPGQGLRLIYYSQIVNDFQKGDIAEGYSVSREKKESFPLTVTSAQKNPTAFYLCASSIDPQGAYNSPLHFGNGTRLTVT.

This clonotype was counted many times. V and J are TRBV12-3 or TRBV12-4 and TRBJ2-7; 13 nucleotides agree with TRBD2. The CDR3 length is 16 residues. V lost 4 bases, J lost 3 bases, and 6 bases stayed unmatched. The CDR3 bases are TGTGCCAGCAGTTCCCTCGGACTAGCGGGGGACTACGAGCAGTACTTC. It specifies CASSSLGLAGDYEQYF.

This clonotype was observed many times. J is TRBJ1-1 and V is TRBV12-3 or TRBV12-4; 10 positions agree with TRBD1. Trimming cost V 2 bases and J 6 bases; bases outside gene matches: 3. CDR3 length equals 14 residues. The DNA for the CDR3 is TGTGCCAGCAGTTTACTGGGACAGGGGTCTGAAGCTTTCTTT. Amino acids: CASSLLGQGSEAFF.

This clonotype appeared many times. This chain links TRBV7-9 with TRBJ2-7; tentatively, D is TRBD2 (6 bases). The V gene lost 3 bases and the J gene lost 3 bases, with 12 bases spanning the gap. The V gene's germline CDR1 is SEHNR and CDR2 FQNEAQ (reference sequence). CDR3 length equals 14 residues. CDR3 in amino acids: CASSLAGRNYEQYF. The CDR3, as DNA: TGTGCCAGCAGCTTGGCGGGACGTAACTACGAGCAGTACTTC.

In this sample, this clonotype turned up many times. V and J are TRBV18 and TRBJ2-7; 9 nucleotides line up with TRBD2. Per germline, CDR1 KGHSH and CDR2 LQKENI. V shed 1 base and J 7 bases; nucleotides not matched to a gene: 8. The CDR3 length is 15 residues. As DNA, the CDR3 is TGTGCCAGCTCACCACTAGCGGGAGTCAAAGGAGAGCAGTACTTC. It specifies CASSPLAGVKGEQYF.

This clonotype was detected ten times or more. This sequence joins TRBV27 and TRBJ2-3, with D hard to call. The CDR3 runs 13 residues. The germline CDR1 and CDR2 sequences are MNHEY and SMNVEV (reference sequence). The ends were cut back, 3 bases at V and 5 bases at J, with 9 bases in the middle. CDR3 residues: CASSLFPGDTQYF. For the CDR3, the DNA is TGTGCCAGCAGTTTGTTTCCTGGAGATACGCAGTATTTT.

In its sample, this clonotype was seen once. The chain links TRBV2 to TRBJ2-1; 9 bases fit TRBD2. Germline V gene data show CDR1 as SNHLY and CDR2 as FYNNEI. The CDR3 loop spans 14 amino acids. The junction had 5 bases not matched to a gene; V was cut back by 6 bases and J by 5 bases. CDR3 sequence (DNA): TGTGCCAGCAGAAGACTAGCGGTCGACAATGAGCAGTTCTTC. Its translation is CASRRLAVDNEQFF.

Many counts were recorded for this clonotype. The chain uses TRBV12-5 and TRBJ2-3; possibly TRBD1 for D (7 bases). The germline V and J ends were trimmed by 0 bases and 1 base, with 17 bases remaining between them. The CDR3 runs to 18 residues. Germline assignment: CDR1 LGHNT and CDR2 FRNRAP. This chain's CDR3 is CASGLVRTGEAGTDTQYF. The CDR3 region has the DNA TGTGCTAGTGGTTTGGTTCGAACAGGGGAGGCGGGCACAGATACGCAGTATTTT. Full variable domain (outside the CDR3, taken from reference TRBV12-5 and TRBJ2-3): DARVTQTPRHKVTEMGQEVTMRCQPILGHNTVFWYRQTMMQGLELLAYFRNRAPLDDSGMPKDRFSAEMPDATLATLKIQPSEPRDSAVYFCASGLVRTGEAGTDTQYFGPGTRLTVL.

This clonotype has ten or more counts. CDR3 DNA: TGTGCCAGCCACCAGGACGGGCAGCCCCAGCATTTT. Protein: CASHQDGQPQHF. The rearrangement links TRBV2 to TRBJ1-5; D gene ambiguous. The V end was cut by 8 bases, the J end by 7 bases, with 12 bases between. Germline-derived CDR1 and CDR2 are SNHLY and FYNNEI. The CDR3 has 12 amino acids.

This clonotype was detected many times. This chain connects TRBV2 to TRBJ2-3; 14 bases agree with TRBD2. The CDR3 loop spans 17 amino acids. Trimming cost V 1 base and J 0 bases; bases outside gene matches: 0. CDR1 is SNHLY, CDR2 FYNNEI, per germline. The CDR3 DNA sequence: TGTGCCAGCAGTGAAGGGACTAGCGGGAGGAGCACAGATACGCAGTATTTT. Protein: CASSEGTSGRSTDTQYF.